These 29 T cell receptor beta chains were sequenced from one sample in a study of OX40 agonist ivuxolimab in advanced cancers. The method was the immunoSEQ multiplex PCR assay. The immuneACCESS repertoire file appears here via TCRdb, limited to in-frame rearrangements. These files lack a portion of the clones; in checked studies, under half of the deficit traces to unresolved V genes, and the cause of the others is not known. The sample has about 86,000 clones on record, under 95% of them singletons. Of the sample, about 9% is held by the ten largest clones. Here the sequenced sample was CD4+ or CD8+ T cells sorted from blood, taken in a trial of the OX40 agonist ivuxolimab. These TCRs come from an adult with an advanced solid tumor such as melanoma, head and neck, liver or kidney cancer.

The chain employs TRBV7-9 and TRBJ2-2; 9 nucleotides agree with TRBD1. The CDR3 loop spans 16 amino acids. Per germline, CDR1 SEHNR and CDR2 FQNEAQ (reference sequence). The J segment lost 2 bases and the V segment lost 3 bases, leaving 4 bases of the junction unmatched. CDR3 sequence reads: CASSLRQGGNTGELFF. The CDR3 nucleotides read TGTGCCAGCAGCTTGAGACAGGGGGGCAACACCGGGGAGCTGTTTTTT.

A note on this clone: The same CDR3 can be traced to other DNA sequences in this sample. For the CDR3, the DNA is TGCGCCAGCAGCTTGGAGGCCGCCTACGAGCAGTACTTC. Its translation is CASSLEAAYEQYF. This chain links TRBV5-1 with TRBJ2-7; the D is unclear. The V and J ends lost 0 bases and 2 bases respectively, with 6 bases between them. The germline CDR1 and CDR2 sequences are SGHRS and YFSETQ. The CDR3 has 13 amino acids.

This chain joins TRBV27 and TRBJ1-1; D is undetermined. CDR1 is MNHEY and CDR2 is SMNVEV in the germline V gene (reference sequence). This CDR3 is built from 12 residues. The ends were cut back, 0 bases at V and 4 bases at J, with 3 bases in the middle. Here the CDR3 DNA reads TGTGCCAGCAGTTTATCGGGCACTGAAGCTTTCTTT. Encoded protein: CASSLSGTEAFF.

This chain uses TRBV10-1 with TRBJ2-3; 7 bases match TRBD2. The junction had 6 bases not matched to a gene; V was cut back by 4 bases and J by 2 bases. CDR3 length: 15 residues. Germline CDR1 is WNHNN and CDR2 is SYGVQD (reference sequence). CDR3 loop: CASSVGRGYTDTQYF. CDR3 bases: TGCGCCAGCAGTGTGGGGCGGGGGTACACAGATACGCAGTATTTT.

The V and J genes are TRBV28 and TRBJ2-7; 11 bases are a match to TRBD2. The trim removed 5 bases at V and 6 bases at J, leaving 9 bases unmatched. Germline assignment: CDR1 MDHEN and CDR2 SYDVKM. This CDR3 spans 15 amino acids. The CDR3 DNA reads TGTGCCAGCAGTCTGCCCACTAGCGGGAGTCCCGAGCAGTACTTC. Its translation is CASSLPTSGSPEQYF.

The rearrangement uses TRBV7-9 and TRBJ2-2, with 9 nucleotides matching TRBD2. Germline loops: CDR1 SEHNR, CDR2 FQNEAQ (reference sequence). J gave up 7 bases and V 5 bases, and 8 bases lay outside the gene matches. This CDR3 region has 15 residues. CDR3 in DNA: TGTGCCAGCAGCGGGGAGGGACTAGCCTTCGGGGAGCTGTTTTTT. It translates to CASSGEGLAFGELFF.

The rearrangement joins TRBV19 to TRBJ2-7; TRBD1 aligns across 7 bases. The germline gives CDR1 LNHDA, CDR2 SQIVND (reference sequence). The CDR3 sequence is 14 residues long. V was pared by 6 bases and J by 7 bases, with 12 bases of the junction left unmatched. The CDR3 sequence: CASRTGTASGEQYF. The CDR3 DNA sequence: TGTGCCAGTAGGACCGGGACAGCCTCGGGGGAGCAGTACTTC.

In DNA, the CDR3 is TGTGCCAGCAGCCAAGATCAGGGACAGGGGAGGGATACGCAGTATTTT. This codes for CASSQDQGQGRDTQYF. The chain is built from TRBV4-2 and TRBJ2-3; 10 bases line up with TRBD1. CDR1 and CDR2 from the germline V gene are LGHNA and YNFKEQ. CDR3 size: 16 residues. V dropped 0 bases and J dropped 6; count of bases not matched to a gene: 6.

There are a few counts of this clone. V is TRBV7-8 and J is TRBJ2-7, with no clear D. Between the trimmed V and J ends, which lost 3 bases and 0 bases, there was a span of 9 bases. The CDR3 has 14 amino acids. CDR1 and CDR2 (germline): SGHVS, FQNEAQ. The CDR3 sequence: CASSFQERSYEQYF. The CDR3 DNA follows: TGTGCCAGCAGCTTCCAGGAACGCTCCTACGAGCAGTACTTC.

The chain couples TRBV5-1 to TRBJ1-1, with a weak D call TRBD1 (6 bases). There are 14 residues in the CDR3. Germline V gene lookup returns CDR1 SGHRS and CDR2 YFSETQ. Trimming took off 1 base at V and 4 bases at J, with 11 bases between the two ends. The CDR3 coding sequence is TGCGCCAGCAGCTTGTCCGGGGGCGTCACTGAAGCTTTCTTT. Protein: CASSLSGGVTEAFF.

The chain couples TRBV10-1 to TRBJ2-3, with 7 bases aligning to TRBD1. Germline values: CDR1 WNHNN, CDR2 SYGVQD (reference sequence). The ends lost 3 bases at V and 2 bases at J; junction bases unmatched: 2. The length of the CDR3 is 14 residues. CDR3 sequence (DNA): TGCGCCAGCAGTGACAGGGGGAACACAGATACGCAGTATTTT. Translating it yields CASSDRGNTDTQYF.

This clone is a singleton in its sample. The chain joins TRBV4-2 to TRBJ2-3, with a weak D call TRBD2 (6 bases). Trimming removed 0 bases from V and 1 base from J, with 26 bases in between. The CDR3 has 21 residues. Germline V lookup: CDR1 LGHNA, CDR2 YNFKEQ. Here the CDR3 DNA reads TGTGCCAGCAGCCAAGATATTGTATCGACTAGGGGTTTGTTTGGCACAGATACGCAGTATTTT. It encodes CASSQDIVSTRGLFGTDTQYF.

The CDR3 spells CASSPGPRDEQFF. For the CDR3, the DNA is TGTGCCAGCAGCCCCGGGCCGAGGGATGAGCAGTTCTTC. The rearrangement joins TRBV6-4 to TRBJ2-1; D perhaps matches TRBD2 (5 bases). The CDR3 loop spans 13 amino acids. The V gene lost 6 bases and the J gene lost 8 bases, with 14 bases spanning the gap. The germline gives CDR1 MRHNA, CDR2 SNTAGT.

The chain combines TRBV7-9 with TRBJ2-7, with D possibly TRBD1 on 5 matching bases. The CDR3 spans 15 residues. The germline CDR1 and CDR2 sequences are SEHNR and FQNEAQ (reference sequence). Trimming stripped 3 bases from V and 0 bases from J, with 12 bases between. CDR3 residues: CASSLGYRSSYEQYF. Written as DNA, the CDR3 is TGTGCCAGCAGCTTGGGTTACAGGAGCTCCTACGAGCAGTACTTC.

The chain joins TRBV7-2 to TRBJ1-1; no clear D gene. Between the trimmed V and J ends, which lost 1 base and 1 base, there was a span of 7 bases. The germline V gene has CDR1 SGHTA and CDR2 FQGNSA. The CDR3 runs 14 residues. The CDR3 nucleotides read TGTGCCAGCAGCTTAGGGGCAGGGAACACTGAAGCTTTCTTT. It translates to CASSLGAGNTEAFF.

In this sample, this clone turned up once. The CDR3 loop reads CASSALAGGETQYF. In DNA form, the CDR3 reads TGTGCCAGCAGCGCACTAGCGGGAGGAGAGACCCAGTACTTC. The V gene is TRBV9, the J gene TRBJ2-5; 12 nucleotides agree with TRBD2. The length of the CDR3 is 14 residues. The V gene's germline CDR1 is SGDLS and CDR2 YYNGEE. Unmatched junction bases numbered 1, after V lost 3 bases and J lost 4 bases.

The rearrangement uses TRBV14 and TRBJ1-1; 9 bases are a match to TRBD1. V dropped 3 bases and J dropped 5; count of bases not matched to a gene: 4. CDR1 is SGHDN, CDR2 FVKESK, per germline. The CDR3 is 14 amino acids. CDR3 region: CASSQDRGWTEAFF. In DNA, the CDR3 is TGTGCCAGCAGCCAGGACAGGGGTTGGACTGAAGCTTTCTTT.

The rearrangement joins TRBV11-3 to TRBJ1-1, with TRBD1 identical over 7 bases. This CDR3 region has 14 residues. CDR1 and CDR2 (germline): SGHNT, YENEEA. V shed 5 bases, J shed 7 bases, and the junction held 10 bases outside the gene matches. For the CDR3, the DNA is TGTGCCAGCAGCAATAGACAGGGCTTCCTTGAAGCTTTCTTT. Encoded protein: CASSNRQGFLEAFF.

This clone was counted at least ten times. This chain joins TRBV11-2 and TRBJ2-7, with no clear D. This CDR3 is built from 15 residues. The ends were cut back, 0 bases at V and 0 bases at J, with 9 bases in the middle. Germline V CDR1 and CDR2: SGHAT, FQNNGV. The CDR3 loop is CASSLDLGSSYEQYF. Written as DNA, the CDR3 is TGTGCCAGCAGCTTAGATCTTGGCAGCTCCTACGAGCAGTACTTC.

This clone was seen only a few times. The chain uses TRBV7-2 and TRBJ1-2; D perhaps matches TRBD1 (5 bases). The CDR3 has 14 amino acids. V gave up 5 bases and J gave up 1 base, with 11 bases separating them. Germline CDR1 reads SGHTA; CDR2 reads FQGNSA. The CDR3 region has the DNA TGTGCCAGCAGCCCTTACGACAGTAACTATGGCTACACCTTC. Protein product: CASSPYDSNYGYTF.

This clone was detected only once. V gene TRBV11-3 combines with J gene TRBJ2-1; 9 positions match TRBD2. CDR3 size: 16 residues. With 4 bases clipped from V and 3 bases from J, the junction kept 7 bases outside the gene matches. Germline values: CDR1 SGHNT, CDR2 YENEEA. In DNA, the CDR3 is TGTGCCAGCAGCTCGTTAGCGGGAGCGGTCTACAATGAGCAGTTCTTC. Translating it yields CASSSLAGAVYNEQFF.

In this sample, this clone turned up once. V gene TRBV30 combines with J gene TRBJ1-1, with a weak D call TRBD1 (6 bases). The CDR3 loop spans 14 amino acids. The ends were cut back, 0 bases at V and 7 bases at J, with 15 bases in the middle. Germline-derived CDR1 and CDR2 are GTSNPN and SVGIG (reference sequence). CDR3 sequence reads: CAWSVARGDSEAFF. Here the CDR3 DNA reads TGTGCCTGGAGTGTGGCCAGGGGAGATAGTGAAGCTTTCTTT.

The rearrangement joins TRBV4-1 to TRBJ2-7, with 10 bases aligning to TRBD2. The CDR3 consists of 19 residues. Per germline, CDR1 MGHRA and CDR2 YSYEKL. V shed 3 bases, J shed 3 bases, and the junction held 17 bases outside the gene matches. This CDR3 is CASSQGLLLAGGPNYEQYF. CDR3 DNA sequence: TGCGCCAGCAGCCAGGGCCTCCTTTTAGCGGGAGGCCCCAACTACGAGCAGTACTTC.

A single count supports this clone. The chain combines TRBV5-4 with TRBJ1-1; no clear D. The CDR3 totals 13 residues. The V end lost 4 bases, the J end lost 2 bases, and 9 bases lay between the germline ends. Per germline, CDR1 SGHNT and CDR2 YYREEE (reference sequence). CDR3 DNA: TGTGCCAGCAGCCGCTCAGGAAACACTGAAGCTTTCTTT. Translated, it gives CASSRSGNTEAFF.

The gene calls are TRBV6-1 and TRBJ2-3; TRBD1 might be the D (5 bases). With 4 bases removed from V and 0 bases from J, the gap between germline ends came to 17 bases. Germline lookup yields CDR1 MNHNS and CDR2 SASEGT. This CDR3 is built from 17 residues. The CDR3 protein is CASSGLGAVWSTDTQYF. CDR3 nucleotide sequence: TGTGCCAGCAGTGGCCTAGGGGCAGTATGGAGCACAGATACGCAGTATTTT.

This chain connects TRBV21-1 to TRBJ1-5. TRBV21-1 is a pseudogene segment. The CDR3 contains 15 residues. CDR3 residues: CASSKRGRHNQPQHF. CDR3 bases: TGTGCCAGCAGCAAACGGGGACGGCACAATCAGCCCCAGCATTTT.

V and J are TRBV5-1 and TRBJ2-3; 8 nucleotides align to TRBD2. CDR3 length: 15 amino acids. With 2 bases clipped from V and 2 bases from J, the junction kept 4 bases outside the gene matches. Germline V gene lookup returns CDR1 SGHRS and CDR2 YFSETQ. CDR3 sequence (DNA): TGCGCCAGCAGCTTTGCGGGAGGCCTCACAGATACGCAGTATTTT. Translation gives CASSFAGGLTDTQYF.

V and J are TRBV19 and TRBJ2-7; weak D call: TRBD1 (6 bases). V was clipped by 5 bases and J by 2 bases, with 13 bases between them. Germline-derived CDR1 and CDR2 are LNHDA and SQIVND (reference sequence). This CDR3 spans 14 amino acids. CDR3 sequence (DNA): TGTGCCAGTAGTTTGGACAGCCGAACCTACGAGCAGTACTTC. This encodes CASSLDSRTYEQYF.

Concerning this clone itself: One end of the junction is discordant with germline, which a read error may explain. The chain links TRBV6-6 to TRBJ2-1; no clear D gene. The CDR3 sequence is 11 residues long. Germline loops: CDR1 MNHNY, CDR2 SVGAGI (reference sequence). CDR3 nucleotides: TGTGCCAGCCTCGCCACCTTTTCGATCCTCTTC. This sequence encodes CASLATFSILF.